The clone carrying this T cell receptor (beta chain) was counted a few times. Its cognate antigen is unknown. Unique molecular identifiers were carried by the TCR beta cDNA libraries. From about 0.98 to 11 million T cells, 400,000 to 500,000 cDNA molecules were obtained. TCRdb re-called the PCR reads through MiXCR, storing one row per CDR3 protein. The sample lists about 540,000 distinct CDR3 sequences, approximately 34% seen once, with under 7% in the top ten. This sample stems from a study of post-analysis software for immune sequencing data. Findings and limits, study-wide: Five TRBV segments (TRBV5-6, TRBV5-1 and TRBV20-1 among them) occurred more frequently in patients than in controls. Controls showed significantly higher normalized Chao1 diversity than did multiple sclerosis patients.

Trimming pared 2 bases from V and 0 bases from J, leaving 13 bases between. Germline-derived CDR1 and CDR2 are MGHRA and YSYEKL. CDR3 length: 16 residues. The sequenced sample was blood. The source is a girl between 2 and 17 years old with multiple sclerosis. This chain joins TRBV4-1 and TRBJ1-2; TRBD1 might be the D (5 bases). CDR3 in DNA: TGCGCCAGCAGCCAAAATAACTGGGACCCTAACTATGGCTACACCTTC. Residues: CASSQNNWDPNYGYTF.